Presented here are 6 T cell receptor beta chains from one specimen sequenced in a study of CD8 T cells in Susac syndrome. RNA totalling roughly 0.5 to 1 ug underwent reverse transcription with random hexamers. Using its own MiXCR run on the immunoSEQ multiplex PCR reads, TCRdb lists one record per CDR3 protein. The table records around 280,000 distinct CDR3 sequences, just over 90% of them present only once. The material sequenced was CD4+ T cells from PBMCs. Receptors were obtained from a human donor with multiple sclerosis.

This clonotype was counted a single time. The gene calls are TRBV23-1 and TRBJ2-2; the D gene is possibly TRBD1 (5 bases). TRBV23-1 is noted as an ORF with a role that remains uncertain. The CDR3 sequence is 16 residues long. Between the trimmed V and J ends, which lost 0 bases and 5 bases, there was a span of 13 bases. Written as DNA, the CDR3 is TGCGCCAGCAGTCAATCCCGGCCAGGGCGGACCGGGGAGCTGTTTTTT. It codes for CASSQSRPGRTGELFF.

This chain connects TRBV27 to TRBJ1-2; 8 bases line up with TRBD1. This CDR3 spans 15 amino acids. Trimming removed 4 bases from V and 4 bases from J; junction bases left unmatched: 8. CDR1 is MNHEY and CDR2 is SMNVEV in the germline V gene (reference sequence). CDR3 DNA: TGTGCCAGCAGTTCTCGACAGGGGACCCCCTATGGCTACACCTTC. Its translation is CASSSRQGTPYGYTF.

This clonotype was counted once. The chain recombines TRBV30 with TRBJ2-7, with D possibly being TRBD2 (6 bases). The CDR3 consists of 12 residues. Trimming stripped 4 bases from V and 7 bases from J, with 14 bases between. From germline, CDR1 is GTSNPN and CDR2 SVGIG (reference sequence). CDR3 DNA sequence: TGTGCCTGGACTCTCGGGGGTGGAGAGCAGTACTTC. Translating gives CAWTLGGGEQYF.

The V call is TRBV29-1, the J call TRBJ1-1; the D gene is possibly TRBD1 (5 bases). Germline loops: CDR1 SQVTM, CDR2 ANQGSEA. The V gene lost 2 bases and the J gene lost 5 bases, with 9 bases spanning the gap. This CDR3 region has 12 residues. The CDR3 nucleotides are TGCAGCGTTGAACACCCAGGGACTGAAGCTTTCTTT. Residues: CSVEHPGTEAFF.

CDR3 bases: TGTGCCAGCAAGAAGGGCGCCACAGATACGCAGTATTTT. Translation gives CASKKGATDTQYF. The gene calls are TRBV2 and TRBJ2-3; no clear D gene. The V end lost 7 bases, the J end lost 2 bases, and 10 bases lay between the germline ends. The CDR3 is made up of 13 amino acids. Germline CDR1 SNHLY, CDR2 FYNNEI. Filled out from reference TRBV2 and TRBJ2-3, the complete variable domain reads EPEVTQTPSHQVTQMGQEVILRCVPISNHLYFYWYRQILGQKVEFLVSFYNNEISEKSEIFDDQFSVERPDGSNFTLKIRSTKLEDSAMYFCASKKGATDTQYFGPGTRLTVL.

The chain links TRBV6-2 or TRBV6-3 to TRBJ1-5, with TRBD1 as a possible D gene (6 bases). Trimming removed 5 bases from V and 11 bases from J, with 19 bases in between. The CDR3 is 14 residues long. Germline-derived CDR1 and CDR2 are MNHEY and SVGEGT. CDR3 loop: CASSASGGPTTQHF. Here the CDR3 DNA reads TGTGCCAGCAGTGCTTCCGGGGGGCCGACTACCCAGCATTTT.